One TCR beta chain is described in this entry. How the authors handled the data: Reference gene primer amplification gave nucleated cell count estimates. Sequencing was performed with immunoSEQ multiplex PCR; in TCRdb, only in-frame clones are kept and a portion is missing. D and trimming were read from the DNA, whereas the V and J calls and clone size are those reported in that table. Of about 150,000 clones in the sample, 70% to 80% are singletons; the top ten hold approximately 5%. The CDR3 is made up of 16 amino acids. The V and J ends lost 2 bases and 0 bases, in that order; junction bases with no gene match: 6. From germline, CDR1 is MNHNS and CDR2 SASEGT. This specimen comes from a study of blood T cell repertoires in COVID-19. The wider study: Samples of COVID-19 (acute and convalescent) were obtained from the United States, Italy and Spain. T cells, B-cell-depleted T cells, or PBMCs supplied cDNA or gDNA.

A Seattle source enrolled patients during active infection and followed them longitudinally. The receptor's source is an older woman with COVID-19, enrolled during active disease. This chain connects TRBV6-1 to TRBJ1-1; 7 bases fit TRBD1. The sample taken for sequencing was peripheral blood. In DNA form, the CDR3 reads TGTGCCAGCAGTGAAAGGGACAGATACATGAACACTGAAGCTTTCTTT. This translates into CASSERDRYMNTEAFF.